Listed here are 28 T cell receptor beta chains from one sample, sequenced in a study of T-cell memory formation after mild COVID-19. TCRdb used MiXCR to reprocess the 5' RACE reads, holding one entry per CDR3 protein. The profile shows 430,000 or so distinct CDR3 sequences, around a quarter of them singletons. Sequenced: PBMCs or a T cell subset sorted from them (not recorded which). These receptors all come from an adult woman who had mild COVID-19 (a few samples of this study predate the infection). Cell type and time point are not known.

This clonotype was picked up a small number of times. CDR3 nucleotides: TGTGCCAGCAGCGGCAGGGGGGTTGGAAATCAGCCCCAGCATTTT. Translated: CASSGRGVGNQPQHF. This sequence joins TRBV7-2 and TRBJ1-5; 7 bases agree with TRBD1. Unmatched junction bases numbered 8, after V lost 5 bases and J lost 4 bases. Germline CDR1 and CDR2: SGHTA and FQGNSA. This CDR3 region has 15 residues.

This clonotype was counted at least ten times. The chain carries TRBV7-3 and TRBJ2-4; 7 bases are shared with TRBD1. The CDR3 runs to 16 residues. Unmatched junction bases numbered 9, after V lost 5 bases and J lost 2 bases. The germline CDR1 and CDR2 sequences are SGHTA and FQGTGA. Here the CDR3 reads CASSAQGMGTKNIQYF. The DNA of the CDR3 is TGTGCCAGCAGCGCACAGGGGATGGGGACCAAAAACATTCAGTACTTC.

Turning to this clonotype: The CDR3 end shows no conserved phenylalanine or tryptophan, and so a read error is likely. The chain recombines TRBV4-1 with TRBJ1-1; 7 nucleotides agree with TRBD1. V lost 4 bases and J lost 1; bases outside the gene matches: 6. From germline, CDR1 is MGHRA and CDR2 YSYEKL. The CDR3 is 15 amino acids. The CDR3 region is CASSLRTGWNTEAFS. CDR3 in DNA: TGCGCCAGCAGCCTTAGGACAGGATGGAACACTGAAGCTTTCTCT.

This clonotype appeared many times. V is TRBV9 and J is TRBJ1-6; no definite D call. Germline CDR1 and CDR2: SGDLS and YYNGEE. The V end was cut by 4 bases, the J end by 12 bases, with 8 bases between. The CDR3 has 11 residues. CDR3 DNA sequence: TGTGCCAGCAGCCCCGGAGGACCCCTCCACTTT. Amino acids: CASSPGGPLHF.

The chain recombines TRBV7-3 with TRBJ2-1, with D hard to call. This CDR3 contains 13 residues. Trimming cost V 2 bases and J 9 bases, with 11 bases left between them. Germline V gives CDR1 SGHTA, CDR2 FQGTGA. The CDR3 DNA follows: TGTGCCAGCAGCTTATTCGTAGTGGGTGAGCAGTTCTTC. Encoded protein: CASSLFVVGEQFF.

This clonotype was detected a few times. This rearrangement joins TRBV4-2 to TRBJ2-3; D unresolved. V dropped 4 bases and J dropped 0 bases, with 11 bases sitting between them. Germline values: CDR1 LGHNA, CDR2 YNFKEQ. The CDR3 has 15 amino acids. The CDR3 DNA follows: TGTGCCAGCAGCCCCGAAGCAGCGAGCACAGATACGCAGTATTTT. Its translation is CASSPEAASTDTQYF.

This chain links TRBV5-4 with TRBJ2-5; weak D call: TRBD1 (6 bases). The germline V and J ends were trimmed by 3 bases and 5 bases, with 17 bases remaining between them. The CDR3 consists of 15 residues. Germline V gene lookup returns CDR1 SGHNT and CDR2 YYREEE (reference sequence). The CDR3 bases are TGTGCCAGCAGCTGGGGACAAAATGGGGGTGAGACCCAGTACTTC. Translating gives CASSWGQNGGETQYF.

CDR3 coding DNA: TGTGCCAGCAGTTTCGGGGTGGGGGCAAACATTCAGTACTTC. It translates to CASSFGVGANIQYF. The chain links TRBV12-3 or TRBV12-4 to TRBJ2-4; D is possibly TRBD1 (6 bases). This CDR3 spans 14 amino acids. V dropped 3 bases and J dropped 6 bases, with 12 bases sitting between them.

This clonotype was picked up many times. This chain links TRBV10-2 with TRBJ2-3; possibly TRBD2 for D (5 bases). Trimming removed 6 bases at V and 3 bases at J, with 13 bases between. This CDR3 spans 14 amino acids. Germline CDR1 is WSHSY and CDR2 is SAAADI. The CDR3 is CASSYGVVTDTQYF. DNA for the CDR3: TGCGCCAGCAGCTACGGGGTGGTGACAGATACGCAGTATTTT.

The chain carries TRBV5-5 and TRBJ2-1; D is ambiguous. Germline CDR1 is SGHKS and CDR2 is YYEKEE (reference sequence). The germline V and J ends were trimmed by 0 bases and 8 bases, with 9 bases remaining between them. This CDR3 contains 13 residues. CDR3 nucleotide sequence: TGTGCCAGCAGCTTGGGGTCAAAGGATGAGCAGTTCTTC. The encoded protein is CASSLGSKDEQFF.

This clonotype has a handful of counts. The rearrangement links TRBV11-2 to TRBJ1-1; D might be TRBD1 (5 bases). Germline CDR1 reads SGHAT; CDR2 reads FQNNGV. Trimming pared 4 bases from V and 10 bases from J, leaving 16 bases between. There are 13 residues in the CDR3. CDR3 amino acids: CASSSGGRVGAFF. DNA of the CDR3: TGTGCCAGCAGCTCCGGGGGAAGGGTTGGAGCTTTCTTT.

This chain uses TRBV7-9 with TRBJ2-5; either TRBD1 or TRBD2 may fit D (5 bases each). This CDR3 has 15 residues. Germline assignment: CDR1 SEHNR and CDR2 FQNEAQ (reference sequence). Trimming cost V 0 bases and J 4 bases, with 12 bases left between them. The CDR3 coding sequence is TGTGCCAGCAGCTTAGCCGGGACCGGACGAGAGACCCAGTACTTC. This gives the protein CASSLAGTGRETQYF.

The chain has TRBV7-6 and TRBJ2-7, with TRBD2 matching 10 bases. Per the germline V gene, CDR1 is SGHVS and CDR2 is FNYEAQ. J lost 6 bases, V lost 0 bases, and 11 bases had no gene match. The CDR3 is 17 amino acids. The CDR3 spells CASSLAQSLAGASEQYF. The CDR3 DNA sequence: TGTGCCAGCAGCTTAGCGCAGAGTCTAGCGGGAGCGTCCGAGCAGTACTTC.

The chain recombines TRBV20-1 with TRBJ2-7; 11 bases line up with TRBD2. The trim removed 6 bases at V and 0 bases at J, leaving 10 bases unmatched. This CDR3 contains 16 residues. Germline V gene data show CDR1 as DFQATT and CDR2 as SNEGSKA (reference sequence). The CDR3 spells CSAPGTSGPSSYEQYF. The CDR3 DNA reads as TGCAGTGCGCCCGGGACTAGCGGCCCCAGCTCCTACGAGCAGTACTTC.

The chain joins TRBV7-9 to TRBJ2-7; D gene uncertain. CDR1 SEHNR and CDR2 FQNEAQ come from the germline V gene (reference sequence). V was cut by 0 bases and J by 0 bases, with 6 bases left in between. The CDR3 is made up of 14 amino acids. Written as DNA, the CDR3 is TGTGCCAGCAGCTTAGCGGAAAGCTCCTACGAGCAGTACTTC. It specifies CASSLAESSYEQYF.

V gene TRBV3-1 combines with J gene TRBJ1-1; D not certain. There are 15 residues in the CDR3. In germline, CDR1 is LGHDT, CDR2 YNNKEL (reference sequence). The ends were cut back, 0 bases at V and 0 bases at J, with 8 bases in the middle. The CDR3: CASSQEIPVNTEAFF. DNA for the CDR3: TGTGCCAGCAGCCAAGAGATCCCTGTGAACACTGAAGCTTTCTTT.

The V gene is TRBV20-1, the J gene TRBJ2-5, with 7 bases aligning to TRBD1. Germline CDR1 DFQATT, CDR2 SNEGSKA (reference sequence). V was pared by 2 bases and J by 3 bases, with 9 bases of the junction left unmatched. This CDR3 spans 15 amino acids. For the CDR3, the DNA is TGCAGTGCTAGAAGGGCTGGGACAGCTAAAGAGACCCAGTACTTC. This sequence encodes CSARRAGTAKETQYF.

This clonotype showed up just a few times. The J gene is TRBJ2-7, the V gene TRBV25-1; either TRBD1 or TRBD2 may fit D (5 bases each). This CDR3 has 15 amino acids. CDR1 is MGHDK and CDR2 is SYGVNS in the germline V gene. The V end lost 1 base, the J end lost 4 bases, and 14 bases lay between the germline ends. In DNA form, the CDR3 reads TGTGCCAGCAGTGAATCGAGAGGGGTAGGTTACGAGCAGTACTTC. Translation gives CASSESRGVGYEQYF.

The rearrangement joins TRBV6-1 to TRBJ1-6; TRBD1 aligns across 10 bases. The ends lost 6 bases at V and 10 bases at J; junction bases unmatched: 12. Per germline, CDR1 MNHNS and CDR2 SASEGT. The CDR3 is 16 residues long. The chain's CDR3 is CASSVMDRGGRSPLHF. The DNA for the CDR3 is TGTGCCAGCAGCGTTATGGACAGGGGGGGAAGGTCACCCCTCCACTTT.

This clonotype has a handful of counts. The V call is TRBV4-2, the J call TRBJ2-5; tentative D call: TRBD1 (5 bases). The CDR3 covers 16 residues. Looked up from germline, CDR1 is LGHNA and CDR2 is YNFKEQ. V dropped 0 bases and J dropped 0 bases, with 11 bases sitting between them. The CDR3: CASSQDLTVYQETQYF. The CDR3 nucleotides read TGTGCCAGCAGCCAAGATTTGACAGTGTACCAAGAGACCCAGTACTTC.

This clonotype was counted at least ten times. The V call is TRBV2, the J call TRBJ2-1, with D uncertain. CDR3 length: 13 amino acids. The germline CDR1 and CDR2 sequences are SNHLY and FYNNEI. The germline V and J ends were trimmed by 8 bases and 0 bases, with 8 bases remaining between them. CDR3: CASVPDSYNEQFF. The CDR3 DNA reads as TGTGCCAGCGTGCCGGACTCCTACAATGAGCAGTTCTTC.

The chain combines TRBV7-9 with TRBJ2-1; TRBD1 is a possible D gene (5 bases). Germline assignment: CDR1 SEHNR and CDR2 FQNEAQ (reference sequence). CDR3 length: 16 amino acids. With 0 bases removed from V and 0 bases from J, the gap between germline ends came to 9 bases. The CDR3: CASSLAGAGSYNEQFF. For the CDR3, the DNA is TGTGCCAGCAGCTTAGCAGGGGCAGGCTCCTACAATGAGCAGTTCTTC.

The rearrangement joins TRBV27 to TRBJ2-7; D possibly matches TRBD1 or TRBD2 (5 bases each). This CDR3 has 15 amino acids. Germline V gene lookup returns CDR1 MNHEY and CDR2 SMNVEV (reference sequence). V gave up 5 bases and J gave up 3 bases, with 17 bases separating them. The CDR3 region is CASSLRDQGNYEQYF. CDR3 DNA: TGTGCCAGCAGTCTTCGGGATCAGGGAAACTACGAGCAGTACTTC.

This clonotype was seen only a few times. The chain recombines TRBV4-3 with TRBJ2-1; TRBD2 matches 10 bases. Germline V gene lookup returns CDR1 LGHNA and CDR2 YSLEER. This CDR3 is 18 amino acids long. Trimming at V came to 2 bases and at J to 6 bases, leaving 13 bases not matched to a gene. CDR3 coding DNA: TGCGCCAGCAGCCAATCCGTGACCCAGCGGGAGGGCGGCAATGAGCAGTTCTTC. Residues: CASSQSVTQREGGNEQFF.

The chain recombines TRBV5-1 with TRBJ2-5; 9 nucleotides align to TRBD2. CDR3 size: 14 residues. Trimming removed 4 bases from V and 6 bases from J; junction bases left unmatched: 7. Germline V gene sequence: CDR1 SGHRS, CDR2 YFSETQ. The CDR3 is CASSVLAGEQTQYF. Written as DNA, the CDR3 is TGCGCCAGCAGCGTACTAGCGGGTGAACAGACCCAGTACTTC.

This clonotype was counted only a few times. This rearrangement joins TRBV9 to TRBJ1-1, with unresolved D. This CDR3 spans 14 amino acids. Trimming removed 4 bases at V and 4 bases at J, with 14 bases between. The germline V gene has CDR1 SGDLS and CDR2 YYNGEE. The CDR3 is CASSPGGGSTEAFF. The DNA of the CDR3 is TGTGCCAGCAGCCCAGGTGGTGGGAGCACTGAAGCTTTCTTT.

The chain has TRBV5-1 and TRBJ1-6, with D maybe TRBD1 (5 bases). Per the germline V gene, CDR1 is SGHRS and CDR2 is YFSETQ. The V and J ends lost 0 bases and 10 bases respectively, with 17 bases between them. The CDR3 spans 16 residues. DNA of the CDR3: TGCGCCAGCAGCTTGGAAGAGCGCGCAGGGCGATCACCCCTCCACTTT. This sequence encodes CASSLEERAGRSPLHF.

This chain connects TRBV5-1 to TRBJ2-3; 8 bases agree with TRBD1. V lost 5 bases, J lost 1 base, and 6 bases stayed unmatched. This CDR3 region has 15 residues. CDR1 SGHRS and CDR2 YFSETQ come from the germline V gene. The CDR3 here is CASRQTGEGTDTQYF. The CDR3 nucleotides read TGCGCCAGCAGACAGACAGGGGAAGGCACAGATACGCAGTATTTT.